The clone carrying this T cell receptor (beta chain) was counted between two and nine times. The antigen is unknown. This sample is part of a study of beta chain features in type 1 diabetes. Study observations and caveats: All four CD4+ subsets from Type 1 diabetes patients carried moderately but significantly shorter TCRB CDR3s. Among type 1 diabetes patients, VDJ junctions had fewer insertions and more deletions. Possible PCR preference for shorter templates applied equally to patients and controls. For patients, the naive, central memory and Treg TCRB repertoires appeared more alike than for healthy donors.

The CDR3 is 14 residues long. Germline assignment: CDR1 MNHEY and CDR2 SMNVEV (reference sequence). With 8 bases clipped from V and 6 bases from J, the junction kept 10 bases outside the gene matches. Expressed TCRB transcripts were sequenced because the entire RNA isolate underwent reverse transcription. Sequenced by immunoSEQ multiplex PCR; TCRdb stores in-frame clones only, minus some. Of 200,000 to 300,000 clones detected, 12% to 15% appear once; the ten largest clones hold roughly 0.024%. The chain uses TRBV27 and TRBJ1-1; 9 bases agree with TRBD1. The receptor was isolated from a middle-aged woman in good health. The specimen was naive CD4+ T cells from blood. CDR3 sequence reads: CASGGLRQGAEAFF. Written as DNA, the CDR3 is TGTGCCAGCGGGGGTCTCAGACAGGGGGCTGAAGCTTTCTTT.